This TCR beta chain was identified in a study of regulatory T cells in long-lasting Graves disease. With iRepertoire HTBI primers and Arm-PCR of CDR3 regions, TCR beta libraries were built. TCRdb analysed the multiplex PCR reads with MiXCR anew, one entry per CDR3 protein. Among some 560,000 distinct CDR3 sequences listed, about 16% were seen once. The J segment lost 3 bases and the V segment lost 7 bases, leaving 4 bases of the junction unmatched. The CDR3 loop spans 13 amino acids. Germline V CDR1 and CDR2: MGHRA, YSYEKL. The time point is: newly diagnosed GD, antithyroid drugs for less than 3 months. Extracted RNA from PBMCs served as the source of the TCR library. These sequences were also reported in another study, on T cells in Graves' hyperthyroidism and ophthalmopathy. Per that study: Most thyroid-expanded clonotypes above 0.001 were also found in blood.

The starting material was peripheral blood mononuclear cells (PBMCs), obtained at new diagnosis, from a patient treated with antithyroid drugs. V and J are TRBV4-1 and TRBJ2-7; 9 bases are shared with TRBD1. The source of this sequence is a woman between 40 and 65 years old with Graves disease. The CDR3 sequence: CASTETGGYEQYF. The DNA for the CDR3 is TGCGCCAGCACCGAGACAGGGGGCTACGAGCAGTACTTC.